This TCR beta chain derives from a study of shared clonotypes between healthy human individuals. Only in-frame clones appear in the TCRdb table, and some are missing; sequencing was by immunoSEQ multiplex PCR. This table holds approximately 2,000,000 clones, 93% found once. CD45RO negativity and positive selection for CCR7 defined naive CD8 cells, a population that excluded terminally differentiated effector memory CD45RA+ cells. V was trimmed by 5 bases and J by 4 bases, leaving 14 bases between them. The CDR3 consists of 14 residues. Germline-derived CDR1 and CDR2 are SGHTA and FQGNSA. The rearrangement links TRBV7-2 to TRBJ2-5; possibly TRBD2 for D (5 bases). This TCR came from a man younger than 35 in good health. Some clones in this sample may be carry-over from other donors' samples. Sequencing was done on a sample of naive CD8+ T cells from PBMCs. CDR3 region: CASSKLERRETQYF. The CDR3, as DNA: TGTGCCAGCAGCAAACTGGAGCGGAGAGAGACCCAGTACTTC.